This T cell receptor (beta chain) emerged from a study of T-cell memory formation after mild COVID-19. CDR1 is LNHDA, CDR2 SQIVND, per germline (reference sequence). J was trimmed by 0 bases and V by 5 bases; bases with no gene match: 6. The CDR3 is made up of 15 amino acids. Study observations and caveats: For second-wave clones that peaked at day 37, SARS-CoV-2 specificity went unverified. Pre-infection memory already had some responding clones, implying cross-reactive memory joined. CD4/CD8 balance characterized clones contracting day 15 to 85, and CD4+ skew characterized later expanders.

Using constant-segment primers, 5'RACE produced TCR alpha and TCR beta cDNA libraries carrying sample barcodes and UMIs. From the 5' RACE reads, TCRdb called clonotypes with MiXCR, one entry per CDR3 protein. The sample holds about 30,000 distinct CDR3 sequences, less than 15% seen once. This clonotype was counted ten times or more. No antigen is known for it. The source material was PBMCs or a T cell subset sorted from them (not recorded which). The clonotype comes from an adult woman who had mild COVID-19 (a few samples of this study predate the infection). Cell type and time point are not known. The rearrangement links TRBV19 to TRBJ1-1; 7 bases agree with TRBD1. The CDR3 coding sequence is TGTGCCAGTAGTCGGCATACAGGGGTGAACACTGAAGCTTTCTTT. This encodes CASSRHTGVNTEAFF.